This is a list of T cell receptor beta chains from one sample in a study of T cells in Graves' hyperthyroidism and ophthalmopathy. TCRdb redid the calling of the multiplex PCR reads with MiXCR, one entry per CDR3 protein. The table shows almost 500,000 distinct CDR3 sequences, with about 20% occurring only once. The sequenced sample was blood. The receptors derive from a woman in her 70s with Graves' ophthalmopathy. Each CDR3 is given with its conserved first and last residue. The order of the fields is V gene, clone size, D gene, J gene, CDR3 DNA, CDR3 protein. D genes are given only for firm matches. The size field is filled for only some rows; it gives once, few, many or a size class.

V: TRBV28
size: few
D: .
J: TRBJ2-7
DNA: TGTGCCAGCAGTGCCGGTGGACAGACCCACGTGGAGCAGTACTTC
CDR3: CASSAGGQTHVEQYF

V: TRBV7-9
size: many
D: .
J: TRBJ2-5
DNA: TGTGCCAGCAGTTCCAACCAAGAGACCCAGTACTTC
CDR3: CASSSNQETQYF

V: TRBV3-1
size: .
D: TRBD1
J: TRBJ2-2
DNA: TGTGCCAGCAGCCAATGGGACAGCCTTACCGGGGAGCTGTTTTTT
CDR3: CASSQWDSLTGELFF

V: TRBV5-1
size: .
D: TRBD1
J: TRBJ2-7
DNA: TGCGCCAGCAGCTTGGGACAGGGGAACACCTACGAGCAGTACTTC
CDR3: CASSLGQGNTYEQYF

V: TRBV20-1
size: many
D: .
J: TRBJ1-1
DNA: TGCAGTGCTACTACAGGGTCCCGGGCCACTGAAGCTTTCTTT
CDR3: CSATTGSRATEAFF

V: TRBV12-3/TRBV12-4
size: few
D: TRBD2
J: TRBJ2-7
DNA: TGTGCCAGCAGTTTAGCTAGCGGGAGTATCACCGAGCAGTACTTC
CDR3: CASSLASGSITEQYF

V: TRBV6-1
size: .
D: TRBD2
J: TRBJ2-3
DNA: TGTGCCAGCAGCGGGACTAGCGGGAGTGGGAATACGCAGTATTTT
CDR3: CASSGTSGSGNTQYF

V: TRBV25-1
size: .
D: .
J: TRBJ2-5
DNA: TGTGCCAGCAGTGAACCGACAGAGTACCAAGAGACCCAGTACTTC
CDR3: CASSEPTEYQETQYF

V: TRBV3-1
size: .
D: TRBD1
J: TRBJ2-7
DNA: TGTGCCAGCAGCCTCCTAGGGACAGGGGGAGTCATGAGGTTCTACGAGCAGTACTTC
CDR3: CASSLLGTGGVMRFYEQYF

V: TRBV10-1
size: few
D: .
J: TRBJ2-3
DNA: TGCGCCAGCAGTCTCGGGACCGCAATAGATACGCAGTATTTT
CDR3: CASSLGTAIDTQYF

V: TRBV6-1
size: .
D: .
J: TRBJ1-4
DNA: TGTGCCAGCAGTGAAGTTGGGGGTAGGGGTGAAAAACTGTTTTTT
CDR3: CASSEVGGRGEKLFF

V: TRBV24-1
size: .
D: TRBD1
J: TRBJ1-5
DNA: TGTGCCACCAGTGATTTCCGGGACAGGCCGGATAGCAATCAGCCCCAGCATTTT
CDR3: CATSDFRDRPDSNQPQHF

V: TRBV6-2/TRBV6-3
size: .
D: .
J: TRBJ1-6
DNA: TGTGCCAGCAGCGCCGAGGCCCCGAGCTCCTATAATTCACCCCTCCACTTT
CDR3: CASSAEAPSSYNSPLHF

V: TRBV24-1
size: many
D: .
J: TRBJ1-1
DNA: TGTGCCACCAGTGCCAACAGGAACACTGAAGCTTTCTTT
CDR3: CATSANRNTEAFF

V: TRBV3-1
size: many
D: .
J: TRBJ2-5
DNA: TGTGCCAGCAGCCAAGGCAACAGAGTCCAAGAGACCCAGTACTTC
CDR3: CASSQGNRVQETQYF

V: TRBV15
size: few
D: TRBD1
J: TRBJ1-2
DNA: TGTGCCACCAGCAGAGTCGGGGCCAGGGGGCAGGGCTACACCTTC
CDR3: CATSRVGARGQGYTF

V: TRBV12-3/TRBV12-4
size: few
D: .
J: TRBJ2-7
DNA: TGTGCCAGCAGTTTAACCGGGATCCCCTACGAGCAGTACTTC
CDR3: CASSLTGIPYEQYF

V: TRBV7-2
size: .
D: TRBD2
J: TRBJ2-3
DNA: TGTGCCAGCAGCTCGTGGACTAGCGGGGCCACAGATACGCAGTATTTT
CDR3: CASSSWTSGATDTQYF

V: TRBV5-1
size: .
D: .
J: TRBJ1-2
DNA: TGTGCCAGCAGCTTAGCGTCAGGAGCATCAACTTACTATGGCTACACCTTC
CDR3: CASSLASGASTYYGYTF

V: TRBV6-2/TRBV6-3
size: few
D: TRBD1
J: TRBJ1-5
DNA: TGTGCCAGCAGTGTGGACAGGGGGTTCAATCAGCCCCAGCATTTT
CDR3: CASSVDRGFNQPQHF

V: TRBV7-2
size: many
D: .
J: TRBJ1-2
DNA: TGTGCCAGCAGCTTAAAGCGCCAGGGCGGACATGGCTACACCTTC
CDR3: CASSLKRQGGHGYTF

V: TRBV27
size: .
D: TRBD1
J: TRBJ1-4
DNA: TGTGCCAGCACTACGAGACAGGGGGCCCTCTCTAATGAAAAACTGTTTTTT
CDR3: CASTTRQGALSNEKLFF

V: TRBV11-2
size: .
D: .
J: TRBJ2-4
DNA: TGTGCCAGCAGCTTAGCAGACGGGAACATTCAGTACTTC
CDR3: CASSLADGNIQYF

V: TRBV28
size: many
D: TRBD2
J: TRBJ2-3
DNA: TGTGCCAGCAGTTTATTGAGCGGGAGGGCCGGGGATACGCAGTATTTT
CDR3: CASSLLSGRAGDTQYF

V: TRBV20-1
size: .
D: TRBD2
J: TRBJ2-5
DNA: TGCAGTGCTCTCGGGACTAGCGGGAGTTTAGGGGCGGGGGCCCAGTACTTC
CDR3: CSALGTSGSLGAGAQYF

V: TRBV20-1
size: .
D: TRBD2
J: TRBJ2-7
DNA: TGCAGTGCTGGGCCTAGCGGGTTATACGAGCAGTACTTC
CDR3: CSAGPSGLYEQYF

V: TRBV9
size: once
D: .
J: TRBJ1-3
DNA: TGTGCCAGCAGCGTAGATCCCGGGACGGACTCTGGAAACACCATATATTTT
CDR3: CASSVDPGTDSGNTIYF

V: TRBV11-2
size: many
D: .
J: TRBJ1-1
DNA: TGTGCCAGCAGCTTAGAGGTCAGTCTGAACACTGAAGCTTTCTTT
CDR3: CASSLEVSLNTEAFF

V: TRBV7-2
size: many
D: .
J: TRBJ2-1
DNA: TGTGCCAGCAGCCCCCAGCAGGGTTCGGGTGAGCAGTTCTTC
CDR3: CASSPQQGSGEQFF

V: TRBV4-3
size: .
D: TRBD1
J: TRBJ1-3
DNA: TGCGCCAGCAGCTTGCGGGGACAGGTGAGCTCTGGAAACACCATATATTTT
CDR3: CASSLRGQVSSGNTIYF

V: TRBV27
size: .
D: .
J: TRBJ1-6
DNA: TGTGCCAGCAGTTTAAGGTCTAGGACCTCACCCCTCCACTTT
CDR3: CASSLRSRTSPLHF